Following are 4 T cell receptor beta chains from one sample sequenced in a study of shared clonotypes between healthy human individuals. Sequencing used immunoSEQ multiplex PCR; TCRdb keeps in-frame clones, though not all of them. The sample consists of fewer than 550,000 clones, 60% to 80% of them appearing once. The sequencing input was PBMCs. These receptors all come from a woman in her thirties or forties in good health. Some clones in this sample may be carry-over from other donors' samples.

V and J are TRBV7-8 and TRBJ2-1; 11 bases are shared with TRBD2. CDR3 size: 20 residues. V lost 0 bases to trimming and J lost 6 bases; unmatched junction nucleotides: 16. Per germline, CDR1 SGHVS and CDR2 FQNEAQ. The CDR3 DNA follows: TGTGCCAGCAGCTTAGCGAGGTTAGCGGGAGGGGCGGCGGGGCTCAATGAGCAGTTCTTC. Residues: CASSLARLAGGAAGLNEQFF.

Comments on this clone: With a much larger clone just one base away, this may be a read error. The chain combines TRBV7-6 with TRBJ2-1; D remains ambiguous. Trimming cost V 4 bases and J 5 bases, with 6 bases left between them. Germline CDR1 reads SGHVS; CDR2 reads FNYEAQ. The CDR3 spans 12 residues. CDR3 DNA sequence: TGTGCCAGCAGCTCCAATAACAATGAGCAGTTCTTC. Protein product: CASSSNNNEQFF.

The genes are TRBV28 and TRBJ1-5; TRBD1 is a possible D gene (5 bases). Germline-derived CDR1 and CDR2 are MDHEN and SYDVKM. V lost 5 bases, J lost 6 bases, and 17 bases lay in between. The CDR3 totals 15 residues. The CDR3 loop reads CASSTRSGATQPQHF. In DNA form, the CDR3 reads TGTGCCAGCAGTACGCGTTCTGGGGCTACTCAGCCCCAGCATTTT.

This clone has a count of ten or more. V gene TRBV7-2 combines with J gene TRBJ1-5, with D tentatively TRBD1 (6 bases). V lost 5 bases and J 2 bases, leaving 13 bases between the germline ends. The CDR3 consists of 15 residues. Germline loops: CDR1 SGHTA, CDR2 FQGNSA. CDR3 region: CASSPIGGRNQPQHF. For the CDR3, the DNA is TGTGCCAGCAGCCCCATAGGGGGACGCAATCAGCCCCAGCATTTT.